There are many counts of the clone carrying this TCR beta chain. Antigen unknown. This entry belongs to a study of T cells in Graves' hyperthyroidism and ophthalmopathy. Whole-study results and caveats: The model forecast ophthalmopathy, anticipating it by a median around 6.5 months before onset.

Authors of the study amplified TCR beta CDR3 regions from RNA transcripts. RT-PCR in the first round (using the HTBI primer set) targeted the TCR CDR3. One entry per CDR3 protein, called by TCRdb with MiXCR from the multiplex PCR reads. This table holds about 360,000 distinct CDR3 sequences, under 15% found once. The CDR3 totals 13 residues. Germline values: CDR1 SNHLY, CDR2 FYNNEI. Trimming removed 5 bases from V and 5 bases from J, with 12 bases in between. This receptor was obtained from a woman aged 18-35 years with Graves' hyperthyroidism. The rearrangement joins TRBV2 to TRBJ2-5; D gene unclear. The sequencing input was blood. CDR3 loop: CASSSSWRETQYF. Here the CDR3 DNA reads TGTGCCAGCAGTTCTAGTTGGCGGGAGACCCAGTACTTC.